Below, 30 T cell receptor beta chains from the same sample are listed, as sequenced in a study of blood T cell repertoires in COVID-19. Assay: immunoSEQ multiplex PCR; the TCRdb copy retains only in-frame clones and omits some. The sample holds around 220,000 clones, around 82% seen once. Sequenced: peripheral blood. These receptors were collected from a woman older than 75 with active or convalescent COVID-19.

The rearrangement links TRBV28 to TRBJ1-3; D is unclear. Looked up from germline, CDR1 is MDHEN and CDR2 is SYDVKM. V lost 10 bases, J lost 0 bases, and 13 bases lay in between. CDR3 size: 14 residues. CDR3: CATREQLSGNTIYF. The CDR3 bases are TGTGCCACCCGGGAGCAACTCTCTGGAAACACCATATATTTT. The full variable domain, in which reference TRBV28 and TRBJ1-3 provide the parts outside the CDR3, is DVKVTQSSRYLVKRTGEKVFLECVQDMDHENMFWYRQDPGLGLRLIYFSYDVKMKEKGDIPEGYSVSREKKERFSLILESASTNQTSMYLCATREQLSGNTIYFGEGSWLTVV.

V is TRBV5-1 and J is TRBJ1-6; possibly TRBD1 for D (5 bases). V lost 4 bases to trimming and J lost 3 bases, with 11 bases between them. Looked up from germline, CDR1 is SGHRS and CDR2 is YFSETQ. The CDR3 totals 15 residues. The CDR3, as DNA: TGCGCCAGCAGCGGGTCGGGACTCTATAATTCACCCCTCCACTTT. Protein: CASSGSGLYNSPLHF.

The rearrangement links TRBV6-2 or TRBV6-3 to TRBJ2-1; 8 bases map to TRBD2. CDR3 length: 14 residues. Germline CDR1 and CDR2: MNHEY and SVGEGT. J was trimmed by 7 bases and V by 5 bases; bases with no gene match: 7. CDR3 nucleotides: TGTGCCAGCAGTCAAACGGGGGGGCGTAATGAGCAGTTCTTC. It specifies CASSQTGGRNEQFF.

CDR3 protein: CSASLPSGSSYNEQFF. In DNA, the CDR3 is TGCAGTGCTAGTCTCCCAAGCGGGAGCTCCTACAATGAGCAGTTCTTC. V and J are TRBV20-1 and TRBJ2-1; 8 nucleotides line up with TRBD2. CDR3 length: 16 residues. The ends lost 3 bases at V and 0 bases at J; junction bases unmatched: 7. The V gene's germline CDR1 is DFQATT and CDR2 SNEGSKA (reference sequence).

This rearrangement joins TRBV11-2 to TRBJ2-5; D is ambiguous. The CDR3 loop spans 12 amino acids. Germline CDR1 reads SGHAT; CDR2 reads FQNNGV. V was shortened by 5 bases and J by 2 bases, with 6 bases between the two germline ends. The CDR3 DNA reads TGTGCCAGCAGCCCCTTACAAGAGACCCAGTACTTC. Amino acids: CASSPLQETQYF.

V usage is TRBV6-5 and J usage is TRBJ2-7, with 9 bases matching TRBD1. In germline, CDR1 is MNHEY, CDR2 SVGAGI. The CDR3 runs 13 residues. The ends lost 6 bases at V and 4 bases at J; junction bases unmatched: 4. CDR3 in DNA: TGTGCCAGCAGAGGGGGACAGGGTTACGAGCAGTACTTC. This encodes CASRGGQGYEQYF.

The rearrangement links TRBV11-2 to TRBJ1-1; D not certain. Trimming removed 3 bases at V and 1 base at J, with 9 bases between. The CDR3 totals 14 residues. Germline assignment: CDR1 SGHAT and CDR2 FQNNGV. For the CDR3, the DNA is TGTGCCAGCAGCTTGTTCGGGAAGAACACTGAAGCTTTCTTT. This translates into CASSLFGKNTEAFF. Full variable domain (rest looked up from reference TRBV11-2 and TRBJ1-1): EAGVAQSPRYKIIEKRQSVAFWCNPISGHATLYWYQQILGQGPKLLIQFQNNGVVDDSQLPKDRFSAERLKGVDSTLKIQPAKLEDSAVYLCASSLFGKNTEAFFGQGTRLTVV.

The chain carries TRBV27 and TRBJ1-1, with 8 bases fitting TRBD1. V lost 0 bases to trimming and J lost 7 bases; unmatched junction nucleotides: 7. This CDR3 is built from 15 residues. Germline V gives CDR1 MNHEY, CDR2 SMNVEV (reference sequence). The CDR3 coding sequence is TGTGCCAGCAGTTTATCTTTAGGGACAGGATATGAAGCTTTCTTT. This gives the protein CASSLSLGTGYEAFF.

The rearrangement joins TRBV2 to TRBJ2-1, with 9 nucleotides matching TRBD1. Trimming took 6 bases from V and 2 from J; bases not matched to a gene: 8. The CDR3 is 16 amino acids. The germline V gene encodes CDR1 SNHLY and CDR2 FYNNEI. CDR3 loop: CASRERGTGTYNEQFF. The CDR3 DNA follows: TGTGCCAGCAGGGAGCGTGGGACAGGGACCTACAATGAGCAGTTCTTC.

The rearrangement joins TRBV30 to TRBJ1-3; 8 bases fit TRBD1. With 6 bases clipped from V and 2 bases from J, the junction kept 6 bases outside the gene matches. The CDR3 consists of 14 residues. Germline loops: CDR1 GTSNPN, CDR2 SVGIG (reference sequence). This chain's CDR3 is CACGQGAAGNTIYF. CDR3 in DNA: TGTGCCTGCGGGCAGGGGGCGGCTGGAAACACCATATATTTT.

This clone was detected a few times. The V call is TRBV6-5, the J call TRBJ1-5; 11 bases agree with TRBD1. Per germline, CDR1 MNHEY and CDR2 SVGAGI. V gave up 6 bases and J gave up 7 bases; unmatched junction bases: 5. CDR3 size: 14 residues. CDR3 coding DNA: TGTGCCAGCAGCGGGACAGGGGGTTACCAGCCCCAGCATTTT. Translation: CASSGTGGYQPQHF.

The genes are TRBV7-9 and TRBJ2-7; D is perhaps TRBD1 (7 bases). Trimming left V 2 bases short and J 1 base short, with 12 bases between. CDR1 SEHNR and CDR2 FQNEAQ come from the germline V gene (reference sequence). The CDR3 is made up of 15 amino acids. The DNA of the CDR3 is TGTGCCAGCAGCTTAAGTGCGGGACAGTCCTACGAGCAGTACTTC. The encoded protein is CASSLSAGQSYEQYF.

The V call is TRBV29-1, the J call TRBJ1-1; a weak D match, TRBD1 (5 bases). From germline, CDR1 is SQVTM and CDR2 ANQGSEA. This CDR3 contains 14 residues. V was cut by 6 bases and J by 7 bases, with 21 bases left in between. The CDR3 sequence: CSVITGGQFNEAFF. The CDR3 bases are TGCAGCGTCATCACGGGGGGTCAGTTCAATGAAGCTTTCTTT.

V and J are TRBV3-1 (or the pseudogene TRBV3-2) and TRBJ2-5; 9 bases align to TRBD1. V lost 5 bases, J lost 1 base, and 2 bases stayed unmatched. Germline CDR1 is LGHDT and CDR2 is YNNKEL (reference sequence). There are 14 residues in the CDR3. In DNA, the CDR3 is TGTGCCAGCAGCTGGGGACAGGGCCAAGAGACCCAGTACTTC. This encodes CASSWGQGQETQYF.

This clone was seen just once. J is TRBJ1-6 and V is TRBV5-4; TRBD1 agrees at 10 bases. The J segment lost 0 bases and the V segment lost 3 bases, leaving 9 bases of the junction unmatched. From germline, CDR1 is SGHNT and CDR2 YYREEE (reference sequence). The CDR3 is 19 residues long. This chain's CDR3 is CASSSGGTGAGSYNSPLHF. For the CDR3, the DNA is TGTGCCAGCAGCTCGGGGGGGACAGGGGCAGGCTCCTATAATTCACCCCTCCACTTT.

The chain links TRBV15 to TRBJ1-2; no firm D call. V shed 3 bases and J shed 8 bases, with 19 bases lying between them. The CDR3 covers 15 residues. CDR1 is LNHNV, CDR2 YYDKDF, per germline (reference sequence). CDR3 bases: TGTGCCACCAGCAGCGGAGGTGGTCGTTCGAGGGGCTACACCTTC. It yields the protein CATSSGGGRSRGYTF.

The gene calls are TRBV5-1 and TRBJ2-5, with TRBD1 matching over 7 bases. This CDR3 has 18 amino acids. V lost 1 base and J lost 1; bases outside the gene matches: 13. Germline V lookup: CDR1 SGHRS, CDR2 YFSETQ. Here the CDR3 DNA reads TGCGCCAGCAGCTTGCCGCTGGGACAGACCAATGTCCAAGAGACCCAGTACTTC. Residues: CASSLPLGQTNVQETQYF.

The chain recombines TRBV4-1 with TRBJ1-6, with a possible D match to TRBD1 (6 bases). The V gene's germline CDR1 is MGHRA and CDR2 YSYEKL. The CDR3 length is 14 residues. Deletions cut 4 bases from V and 6 bases from J, with 10 bases between. The CDR3 region is CASSPGQSNSPLHF. CDR3 bases: TGCGCCAGCAGCCCTGGACAGTCTAATTCACCCCTCCACTTT.

This clone has just a few counts. The rearrangement links TRBV4-1 to TRBJ2-7; possible D gene TRBD2, 7 bases. V was cut by 4 bases and J by 2 bases, with 12 bases left in between. The CDR3 consists of 14 residues. Germline values: CDR1 MGHRA, CDR2 YSYEKL. This CDR3 is CASSPLGGPYEQYF. CDR3 DNA: TGCGCCAGCAGCCCCTTGGGGGGGCCCTACGAGCAGTACTTC.

This clone was recorded only once. The rearrangement joins TRBV28 to TRBJ2-5; TRBD2 matches 7 bases. With V trimmed by 7 bases and J by 5 bases, 7 bases remained unmatched. This CDR3 has 13 residues. Looked up from germline, CDR1 is MDHEN and CDR2 is SYDVKM. CDR3 protein: CASTRGVGETQYF. Here the CDR3 DNA reads TGTGCCAGCACCCGGGGGGTCGGGGAGACCCAGTACTTC.

V usage is TRBV4-2 and J usage is TRBJ2-4; D not certain. Trimming pared 3 bases from V and 12 bases from J, leaving 15 bases between. There are 13 residues in the CDR3. CDR1 is LGHNA and CDR2 is YNFKEQ in the germline V gene. CDR3 DNA sequence: TGTGCCAGCAGCCAGGATTTTCAAGCGTCTCAGTACTTC. It specifies CASSQDFQASQYF.

The chain links TRBV20-1 to TRBJ2-1; the D is unclear. Germline-derived CDR1 and CDR2 are DFQATT and SNEGSKA (reference sequence). The ends were cut back, 3 bases at V and 5 bases at J, with 5 bases in the middle. The CDR3 consists of 11 residues. The CDR3 loop reads CSASNNNEQFF. CDR3 nucleotides: TGCAGTGCTAGCAACAACAATGAGCAGTTCTTC.

This clone was recorded only once. The V gene is TRBV3-1 (or the pseudogene TRBV3-2), the J gene TRBJ1-2, with 7 bases that match TRBD1. The CDR3 has 15 residues. Germline CDR1 reads LGHDT; CDR2 reads YNNKEL (reference sequence). Losses at the gene ends were 1 base for V and 9 bases for J; bases not matched to a gene: 11. The CDR3 loop is CASSQGRDSGSSYTF. CDR3 DNA sequence: TGTGCCAGCAGCCAAGGGCGGGACAGCGGGTCCAGCTACACCTTC.

The chain has TRBV25-1 and TRBJ1-3; no definite D call. The CDR3 loop spans 16 amino acids. V shed 7 bases and J shed 0 bases, with 16 bases lying between them. Looked up from germline, CDR1 is MGHDK and CDR2 is SYGVNS. The CDR3 is CASIGGPTSSGNTIYF. The CDR3 DNA sequence: TGTGCCAGCATTGGAGGCCCGACCAGCTCTGGAAACACCATATATTTT.

The sample holds one count of this clone. The chain combines TRBV27 with TRBJ2-6; no reliable D call. V was trimmed by 4 bases and J by 12 bases, leaving 13 bases between them. This CDR3 region has 13 residues. CDR1 and CDR2 from the germline V gene are MNHEY and SMNVEV (reference sequence). The CDR3 spells CASSSYSPSVLTF. CDR3 DNA sequence: TGTGCCAGCAGTTCCTATTCCCCATCCGTCCTGACTTTC. Using reference TRBV27 and TRBJ2-6 for the parts outside the CDR3, the full variable domain is EAQVTQNPRYLITVTGKKLTVTCSQNMNHEYMSWYRQDPGLGLRQIYYSMNVEVTDKGDVPEGYKVSRKEKRNFPLILESPSPNQTSLYFCASSSYSPSVLTFGAGSRLTVL.

The chain joins TRBV30 to TRBJ1-4; TRBD1 might be the D (6 bases). Germline values: CDR1 GTSNPN, CDR2 SVGIG (reference sequence). The CDR3 consists of 13 residues. Trimming removed 3 bases from V and 10 bases from J, with 15 bases in between. The CDR3 bases are TGTGCCTGGAGCCCCCTGAGGGGGGGAAAACTGTTTTTT. Encoded protein: CAWSPLRGGKLFF.

The CDR3 sequence: CASSPTTVTDTQYF. Here the CDR3 DNA reads TGTGCCAGCAGTCCAACGACAGTCACAGATACGCAGTATTTT. This chain uses TRBV6-1 with TRBJ2-3, with D tentatively TRBD1 (5 bases). CDR3 length: 14 residues. V was clipped by 5 bases and J by 2 bases, with 11 bases between them. Germline V gene data show CDR1 as MNHNS and CDR2 as SASEGT.

The chain has TRBV6-5 and TRBJ2-7, with D maybe TRBD1 (5 bases). This CDR3 is built from 13 residues. The germline V gene encodes CDR1 MNHEY and CDR2 SVGAGI. Trimming took 7 bases from V and 5 from J, leaving 15 bases between them. The CDR3 nucleotides are TGTGCCAGCATTCTCAATCAGGGCCACGAGCAGTACTTC. Amino acids: CASILNQGHEQYF.

The chain uses TRBV5-1 and TRBJ1-6; a possible D gene is TRBD1 (5 bases). V was trimmed by 5 bases and J by 11 bases, leaving 17 bases between them. Germline loops: CDR1 SGHRS, CDR2 YFSETQ. This CDR3 is built from 14 residues. CDR3 sequence reads: CASSPSGTTAPLHF. The CDR3 nucleotides are TGCGCCAGCAGTCCTTCCGGGACTACGGCACCCCTCCACTTT.

This clone appeared a few times. The chain recombines TRBV27 with TRBJ2-7, with D possibly matching TRBD2 (6 bases). The CDR3 contains 17 residues. Germline CDR1 reads MNHEY; CDR2 reads SMNVEV (reference sequence). V was cut by 5 bases and J by 1 base, with 21 bases left in between. The CDR3: CASSTLPPAGPSYEQYF. DNA for the CDR3: TGTGCCAGCAGTACACTACCGCCCGCGGGACCTTCCTACGAGCAGTACTTC.